The source of this TCR beta chain is a study of post-analysis software for immune sequencing data. About this clonotype: Antigen specificity is unknown.

Each TCR beta cDNA library carried unique molecular identifiers. MiXCR was run by TCRdb on the PCR reads, yielding one entry per CDR3 protein. The sample lists almost 700,000 distinct CDR3 sequences, 59% occurring once. Germline-derived CDR1 and CDR2 are SGHTA and FQGNSA. The CDR3 totals 15 residues. V shed 1 base and J shed 5 bases, with 14 bases lying between them. Points from the study as a whole: There were a handful of TRBV segments more frequent in patients than controls, and TRBV5-6, TRBV5-1 and TRBV20-1 were among them.

The specimen sequenced was blood. The receptor was isolated from a girl aged 2 to 10 with multiple sclerosis. The chain links TRBV7-2 to TRBJ2-5, with a weak D call TRBD1 (6 bases). In DNA form, the CDR3 reads TGTGCCAGCAGCTTAGGAGCCGGCCAGGGGGAGACCCAGTACTTC. Its translation is CASSLGAGQGETQYF.